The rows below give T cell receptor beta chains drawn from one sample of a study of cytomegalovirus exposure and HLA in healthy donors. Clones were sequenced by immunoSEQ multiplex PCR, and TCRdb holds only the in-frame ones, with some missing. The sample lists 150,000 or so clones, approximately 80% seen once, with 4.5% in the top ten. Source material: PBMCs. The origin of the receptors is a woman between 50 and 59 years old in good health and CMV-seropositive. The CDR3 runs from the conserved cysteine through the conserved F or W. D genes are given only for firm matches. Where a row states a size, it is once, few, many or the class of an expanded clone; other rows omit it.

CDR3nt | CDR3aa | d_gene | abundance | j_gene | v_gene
TGTGCCAGCAGCTTAGCAGTGAGCGGGGGAGAGACCCAGTACTTC | CASSLAVSGGETQYF | TRBD2 | NA | TRBJ2-5 | TRBV7-2
TGTGCCAGCAGCCTCGGGGGTGGGCTGGATGAAAAACTGTTTTTT | CASSLGGGLDEKLFF | NA | NA | TRBJ1-4 | TRBV25-1
TGTGCCAGTAGTATACAGGGAAGGAATGAGCAGTTCTTC | CASSIQGRNEQFF | NA | NA | TRBJ2-1 | TRBV19
TGTGCCAGCTCTCGTGGGGGGGGAGGAGAGACCCAGTACTTC | CASSRGGGGETQYF | TRBD2 | NA | TRBJ2-5 | TRBV6-6
TGTGCCAGCAGCCAGGTACTAGCGGGAGAGACCCAGTACTTC | CASSQVLAGETQYF | TRBD2 | NA | TRBJ2-5 | TRBV4-2
TGTGCCTGGAGTGTAAGGGGACTAGGACAAGAGACCCAGTACTTC | CAWSVRGLGQETQYF | TRBD2 | NA | TRBJ2-5 | TRBV30
TGTGCCAGTAGTCTCCTGGGGGCGACAGATAAGGAAAACATTCAGTACTTC | CASSLLGATDKENIQYF | NA | NA | TRBJ2-4 | TRBV19
TGTGCCAGTAGGCAGTTAGACAGGGAACTTCAGCCCCAGCATTTT | CASRQLDRELQPQHF | TRBD1 | NA | TRBJ1-5 | TRBV19
TGTGCCAGCTCAAGCCGATCAGGGATCGACCAGTACTTC | CASSSRSGIDQYF | NA | NA | TRBJ2-5 | TRBV18
TGTGCCAGCAGCTTTTCTGCCCGGGGGACCGGGGAGCTGTTTTTT | CASSFSARGTGELFF | NA | NA | TRBJ2-2 | TRBV7-6
TGTGCCAGCAGTGCCCCCCGAACTGACGAGCAGTACTTC | CASSAPRTDEQYF | NA | once | TRBJ2-7 | TRBV6-5
TGTGCTAGTGGGGGGTACAGGGGGCATCCCCAGAAAGAGACCCAGTACTTC | CASGGYRGHPQKETQYF | TRBD1 | NA | TRBJ2-5 | TRBV12-5
TGCGCCAGCAGCCCTCGGACAGGGAAGAGCACCGGGGAGCTGTTTTTT | CASSPRTGKSTGELFF | TRBD1 | NA | TRBJ2-2 | TRBV5-1
TGTGCCAGCAGTGAAGGTGGCCTACTCGGGGAGCAGTACTTC | CASSEGGLLGEQYF | NA | NA | TRBJ2-7 | TRBV6-1
TGCGCCAGCAGCCACTCCTTCTCGGGACTAGCGGGCCAAATCCAAGAGACCCAGTACTTC | CASSHSFSGLAGQIQETQYF | TRBD2 | NA | TRBJ2-5 | TRBV4-1
TGTGCCAGCAGCCTAACCTACAATGAGCAGTTCTTC | CASSLTYNEQFF | NA | few | TRBJ2-1 | TRBV13
TGTGCCAGCAGTGAAGCGCAAGGACTAGCGGGACCCACAGATACGCAGTATTTT | CASSEAQGLAGPTDTQYF | TRBD2 | NA | TRBJ2-3 | TRBV2
TGTGCCAGCAGCGCAGGGACTAGCGGGGGGGATACGCAGTATTTT | CASSAGTSGGDTQYF | TRBD2 | NA | TRBJ2-3 | TRBV9
TGTGCCAGCAGCCAAGGGTCCTACACACAGGGCGAGCAGTACTTC | CASSQGSYTQGEQYF | NA | NA | TRBJ2-7 | TRBV5-4
TGTGCCAGCAGTGGGACAGTTCTTTATAATTCACCCCTCCACTTT | CASSGTVLYNSPLHF | NA | few | TRBJ1-6 | TRBV6-1
TGTGCCAGCAGCTTAGCGAGCGGGGGGTTGAATGAGCAGTTCTTC | CASSLASGGLNEQFF | TRBD2 | NA | TRBJ2-1 | TRBV7-3
TGTTCCAGCAGCTTAGAGGGGGTGAATTCACCCCTCCACTTT | CSSSLEGVNSPLHF | NA | NA | TRBJ1-6 | TRBV7-9
TGCGCCAGCAGTGCTTCGAAAACAGGGGCCAGTGGCGAGCAGTACTTC | CASSASKTGASGEQYF | TRBD1 | NA | TRBJ2-7 | TRBV5-1
TGTGCCAGCAGTCTACAGGGGATGGACGGCTACACCTTC | CASSLQGMDGYTF | TRBD1 | NA | TRBJ1-2 | TRBV28
TGCAGCGTCCGAGGGGGCATTTTGCGCGAGCAGTACTTC | CSVRGGILREQYF | TRBD1 | NA | TRBJ2-7 | TRBV29-1
TGTGCCAGCAGTCCGGCCGCCAGGGTTGGGTCGATCGGGGAGCTGTTTTTT | CASSPAARVGSIGELFF | NA | NA | TRBJ2-2 | TRBV2
TGTGCCAGCAGTTTATTGGGACAGGGAGGTTCACCCCTCCACTTT | CASSLLGQGGSPLHF | TRBD1 | NA | TRBJ1-6 | TRBV27
TGTGCCAGCAGCCCAGACGGGACAGGATACTACGAGCAGTACTTC | CASSPDGTGYYEQYF | TRBD1 | NA | TRBJ2-7 | TRBV5-5
TGTGCCAGCAGCAGGTCCCGGGACAGGGAAGGTGATCTCTATGGCTACACCTTC | CASSRSRDREGDLYGYTF | TRBD1 | once | TRBJ1-2 | TRBV7-2
TGTGCCAGTAGTATATCGTCGTCTGGAAACACCATATATTTT | CASSISSSGNTIYF | NA | NA | TRBJ1-3 | TRBV19
TGTGCCAGCAGTTTACGCTTCGGGACAGATAGCTTTAAACTGTTTTTT | CASSLRFGTDSFKLFF | TRBD1 | once | TRBJ1-4 | TRBV27
TGTGCCAGCACCCCGTCCCGGACTGCGATAGGCTACACCTTC | CASTPSRTAIGYTF | NA | NA | TRBJ1-2 | TRBV2
TGCAGCGCCTTTAGCGGGGCCACCTACAATGAGCAGTTCTTC | CSAFSGATYNEQFF | TRBD2 | NA | TRBJ2-1 | TRBV29-1
TGTGCCAGCAAATGGGCTAGCGGTGACAATGAGCAGTTCTTC | CASKWASGDNEQFF | TRBD2 | NA | TRBJ2-1 | TRBV2
TGCGCCAGCAGCTTGGACCCACAGGGAGATGGGGACTTC | CASSLDPQGDGDF | NA | NA | TRBJ2-5 | TRBV5-1
TGTGCCAGCAACATAGCCCCGATTACAGGGGAAGGCTACACCTTC | CASNIAPITGEGYTF | TRBD1 | NA | TRBJ1-2 | TRBV7-2
TGCGCCAGCAGCCCCGGGACTCTCCAAGAGACCCAGTACTTC | CASSPGTLQETQYF | NA | NA | TRBJ2-5 | TRBV5-1
TGTGCCAGCAGCCGAGTGATCCGGTCAGATACGCAGTATTTT | CASSRVIRSDTQYF | NA | NA | TRBJ2-3 | TRBV5-5
TGCGCCAGCAGCCAAGGCGGCGGACTCGGAGTTGCTAATGAAAAACTGTTTTTT | CASSQGGGLGVANEKLFF | NA | few | TRBJ1-4 | TRBV4-1
TGTGCCAGCAGTGCCCCGGGACTACCATACTACGAGCAGTACTTC | CASSAPGLPYYEQYF | TRBD2 | few | TRBJ2-7 | TRBV27
TGCGCCAGCAGCCAAGATCTTAACATCCTCTACGAGCAGTACTTC | CASSQDLNILYEQYF | NA | NA | TRBJ2-7 | TRBV4-3
TGTGCCAGTAGTATAACGATGAGTGCGAACACTGAAGCTTTCTTT | CASSITMSANTEAFF | NA | NA | TRBJ1-1 | TRBV19
TGTGCCAGTAGTAGAGACAGGAACACTGAAGCTTTCTTT | CASSRDRNTEAFF | NA | NA | TRBJ1-1 | TRBV19
TGCGCCAGCAGCCAAGATCGAACGGGTGGGACTGAAGCTTTCTTT | CASSQDRTGGTEAFF | NA | NA | TRBJ1-1 | TRBV4-1
TGTTCCAGCAGCCCGCTCCGGGACAGACTTCCCGAGCAGTACTTC | CSSSPLRDRLPEQYF | TRBD1 | NA | TRBJ2-7 | TRBV7-9
TGTGCCAGCACCCCCGAGTTCGGTAGAACTAATGAAAAACTGTTTTTT | CASTPEFGRTNEKLFF | NA | NA | TRBJ1-4 | TRBV7-8
TGTGCCAGCAGTGAATCGCGACAGGCGATGAACACTGAAGCTTTCTTT | CASSESRQAMNTEAFF | NA | NA | TRBJ1-1 | TRBV2
TGTGCCAGCAGCGTTAGCGGGAGGGCCTACAATGAGCAGTTCTTC | CASSVSGRAYNEQFF | TRBD2 | NA | TRBJ2-1 | TRBV9
TGTGCCAGCAGCGGGACAGGGGGCTACGAGCAGTACTTC | CASSGTGGYEQYF | TRBD1 | NA | TRBJ2-7 | TRBV5-4
TGTGCCAGCAGCTTTCAGTACGACCTCGCGGGAGGGTATCCCGGGGAGCTGTTTTTT | CASSFQYDLAGGYPGELFF | TRBD2 | once | TRBJ2-2 | TRBV7-9
TGTGCCAGCAGTGTCAGGATGAACACTGAAGCTTTCTTT | CASSVRMNTEAFF | NA | NA | TRBJ1-1 | TRBV6-4
TGTGCCAGCAGCGAAGGAGGGACGGCTAGATATGGCTACACCTTC | CASSEGGTARYGYTF | NA | NA | TRBJ1-2 | TRBV7-2
TGTGCCTGGGGGGCGGGGGGAACTGAAGCTTTCTTT | CAWGAGGTEAFF | NA | NA | TRBJ1-1 | TRBV30
TGTGCCAGAAGCTACCCGGGACACCCTAGGGGGACCTACGAGCAGTACTTC | CARSYPGHPRGTYEQYF | NA | few | TRBJ2-7 | TRBV5-3
TGTGCCAGCAGCTTACGACTAGCGGCTAGCACAGATACGCAGTATTTT | CASSLRLAASTDTQYF | TRBD2 | NA | TRBJ2-3 | TRBV5-4
TGTGCCTGGAGTGGGGTCTTGAGGGAGACCCAGTACTTC | CAWSGVLRETQYF | NA | NA | TRBJ2-5 | TRBV30